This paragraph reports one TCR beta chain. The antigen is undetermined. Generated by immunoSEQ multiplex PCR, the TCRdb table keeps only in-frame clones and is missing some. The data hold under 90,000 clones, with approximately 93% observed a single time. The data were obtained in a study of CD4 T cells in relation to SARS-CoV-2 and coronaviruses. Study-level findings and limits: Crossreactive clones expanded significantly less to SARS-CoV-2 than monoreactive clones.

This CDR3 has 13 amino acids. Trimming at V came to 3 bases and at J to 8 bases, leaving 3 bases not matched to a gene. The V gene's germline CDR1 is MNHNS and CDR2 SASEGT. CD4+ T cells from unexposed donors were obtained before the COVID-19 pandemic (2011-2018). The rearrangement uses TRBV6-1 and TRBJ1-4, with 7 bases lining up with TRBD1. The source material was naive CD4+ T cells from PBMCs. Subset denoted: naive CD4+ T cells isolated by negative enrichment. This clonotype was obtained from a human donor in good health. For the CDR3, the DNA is TGTGCCAGCAGTGAGACAGGGTGGGAAAAACTGTTTTTT. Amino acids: CASSETGWEKLFF.